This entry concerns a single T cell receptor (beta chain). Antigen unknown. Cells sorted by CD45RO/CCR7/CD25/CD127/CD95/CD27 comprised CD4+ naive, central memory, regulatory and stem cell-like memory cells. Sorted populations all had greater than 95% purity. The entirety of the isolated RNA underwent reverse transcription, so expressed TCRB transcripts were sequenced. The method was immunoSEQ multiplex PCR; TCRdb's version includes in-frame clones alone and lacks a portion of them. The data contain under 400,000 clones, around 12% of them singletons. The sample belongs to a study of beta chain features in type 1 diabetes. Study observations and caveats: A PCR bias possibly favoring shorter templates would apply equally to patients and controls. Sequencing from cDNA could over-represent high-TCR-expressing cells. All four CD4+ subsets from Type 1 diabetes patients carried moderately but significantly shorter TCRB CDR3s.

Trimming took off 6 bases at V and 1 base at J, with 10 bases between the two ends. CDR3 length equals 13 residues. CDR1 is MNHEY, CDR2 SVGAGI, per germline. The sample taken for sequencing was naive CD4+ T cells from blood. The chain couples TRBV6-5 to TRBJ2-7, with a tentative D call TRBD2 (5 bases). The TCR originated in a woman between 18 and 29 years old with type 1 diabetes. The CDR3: CASSPRGSYEQYF. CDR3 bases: TGTGCCAGCAGCCCACGCGGGTCCTACGAGCAGTACTTC.